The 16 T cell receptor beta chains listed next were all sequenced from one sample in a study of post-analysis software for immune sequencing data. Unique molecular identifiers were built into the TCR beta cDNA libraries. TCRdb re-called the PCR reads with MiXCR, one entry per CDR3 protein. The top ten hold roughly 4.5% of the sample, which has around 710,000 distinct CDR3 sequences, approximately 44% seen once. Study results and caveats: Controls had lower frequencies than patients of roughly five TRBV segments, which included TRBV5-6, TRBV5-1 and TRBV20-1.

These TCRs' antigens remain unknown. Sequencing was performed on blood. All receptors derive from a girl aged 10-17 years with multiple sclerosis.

The CDR3 protein is CASSQRQGHYGYTF. The CDR3 nucleotides read TGTGCCAGCAGCCAAAGACAGGGACACTATGGCTACACCTTC. The chain joins TRBV3-1 to TRBJ1-2; 7 bases align to TRBD1. The J segment lost 3 bases and the V segment lost 2 bases, leaving 3 bases of the junction unmatched. CDR3 size: 14 residues. From germline, CDR1 is LGHDT and CDR2 YNNKEL (reference sequence).

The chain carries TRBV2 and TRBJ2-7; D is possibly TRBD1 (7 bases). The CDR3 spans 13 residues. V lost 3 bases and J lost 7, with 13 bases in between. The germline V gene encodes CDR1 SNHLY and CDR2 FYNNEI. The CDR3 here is CASSEEGAQEQYF. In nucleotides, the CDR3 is TGTGCCAGCAGTGAGGAGGGGGCTCAAGAGCAGTACTTC.

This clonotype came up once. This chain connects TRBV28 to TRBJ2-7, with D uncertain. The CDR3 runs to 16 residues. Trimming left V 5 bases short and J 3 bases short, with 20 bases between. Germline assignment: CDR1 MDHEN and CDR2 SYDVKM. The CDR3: CASSPQARPKNYEQYF. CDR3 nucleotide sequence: TGTGCCAGCAGTCCCCAGGCCCGCCCAAAGAACTACGAGCAGTACTTC.

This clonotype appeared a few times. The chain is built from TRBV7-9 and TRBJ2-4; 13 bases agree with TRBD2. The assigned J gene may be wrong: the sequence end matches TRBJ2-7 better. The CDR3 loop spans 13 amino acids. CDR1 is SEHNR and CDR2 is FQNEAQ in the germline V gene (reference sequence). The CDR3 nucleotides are TGTGCCGGTGGGACTAGCGGGAATTACGAGCAGTACTTC. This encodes CAGGTSGNYEQYF.

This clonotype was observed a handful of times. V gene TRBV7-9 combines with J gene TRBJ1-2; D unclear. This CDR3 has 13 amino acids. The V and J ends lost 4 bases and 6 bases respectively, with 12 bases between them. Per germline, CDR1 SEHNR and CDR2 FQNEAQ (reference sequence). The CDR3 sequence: CASSSRTANGYTF. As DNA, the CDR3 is TGTGCCAGCAGCTCTAGGACCGCCAATGGCTACACCTTC. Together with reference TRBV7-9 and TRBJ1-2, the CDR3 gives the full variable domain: DTGVSQNPRHKITKRGQNVTFRCDPISEHNRLYWYRQTLGQGPEFLTYFQNEAQLEKSRLLSDRFSAERPKGSFSTLEIQRTEQGDSAMYLCASSSRTANGYTFGSGTRLTVV.

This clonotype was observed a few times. In nucleotides, the CDR3 is TGCAGCGTTGAGGCTAGCGGTAACTCCTACAATGAGCAGTTCTTC. Translation gives CSVEASGNSYNEQFF. The V call is TRBV29-1, the J call TRBJ2-1; 7 bases fit TRBD2. CDR1 and CDR2 (germline): SQVTM, ANQGSEA. This CDR3 region has 15 residues. With V trimmed by 3 bases and J by 0 bases, 5 bases remained unmatched.

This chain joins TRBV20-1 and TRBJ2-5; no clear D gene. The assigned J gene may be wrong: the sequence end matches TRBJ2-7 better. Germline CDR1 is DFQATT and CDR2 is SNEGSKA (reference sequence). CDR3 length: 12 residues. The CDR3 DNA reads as TGCAGTGCCGCCTCCGGGTCCTACGAGCAGTACTTC. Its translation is CSAASGSYEQYF.

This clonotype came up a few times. CDR3 sequence (DNA): TGCAGCGTTGAGGTCGGGGACACCGGGGAGACCCAGTACTTC. It specifies CSVEVGDTGETQYF. The V and J genes are TRBV29-1 and TRBJ2-5, with D possibly matching TRBD1 (6 bases). The germline CDR1 and CDR2 sequences are SQVTM and ANQGSEA. V lost 3 bases and J 5 bases, leaving 16 bases between the germline ends. The CDR3 runs 14 residues.

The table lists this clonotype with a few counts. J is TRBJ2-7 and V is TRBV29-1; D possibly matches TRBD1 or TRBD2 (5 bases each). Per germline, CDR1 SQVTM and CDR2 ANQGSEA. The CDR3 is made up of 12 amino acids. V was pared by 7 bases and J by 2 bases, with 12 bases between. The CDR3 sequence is CSARDGAYEQYF. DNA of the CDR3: TGCAGCGCTCGGGACGGCGCCTACGAGCAGTACTTC.

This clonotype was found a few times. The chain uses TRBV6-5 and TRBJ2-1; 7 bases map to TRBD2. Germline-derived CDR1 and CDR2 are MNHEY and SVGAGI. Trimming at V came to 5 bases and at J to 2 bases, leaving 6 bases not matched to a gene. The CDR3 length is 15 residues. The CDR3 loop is CASSTPSGPYNEQFF. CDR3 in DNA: TGTGCCAGCAGTACGCCTAGCGGCCCCTACAATGAGCAGTTCTTC.

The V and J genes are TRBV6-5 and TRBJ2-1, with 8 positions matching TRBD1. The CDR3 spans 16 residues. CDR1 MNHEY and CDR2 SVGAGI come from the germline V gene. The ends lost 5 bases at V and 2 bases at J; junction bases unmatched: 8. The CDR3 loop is CASSPEDREPYNEQFF. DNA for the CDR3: TGTGCCAGCAGTCCTGAGGACAGGGAACCCTACAATGAGCAGTTCTTC.

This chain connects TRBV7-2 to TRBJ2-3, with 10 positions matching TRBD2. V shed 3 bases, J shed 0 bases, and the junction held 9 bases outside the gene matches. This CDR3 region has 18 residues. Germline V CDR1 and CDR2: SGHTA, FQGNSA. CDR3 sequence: CASSLRRRTSGSTDTQYF. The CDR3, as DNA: TGTGCCAGCAGCTTGAGGCGTAGGACTAGCGGTAGCACAGATACGCAGTATTTT.

This CDR3 is CASSAISGVYNEQFF. CDR3 bases: TGTGCCAGCAGTGCCATTAGCGGAGTCTACAATGAGCAGTTCTTC. The chain has TRBV6-1 and TRBJ2-1; D is perhaps TRBD2 (6 bases). CDR3 length: 15 residues. Trimming stripped 4 bases from V and 3 bases from J, with 13 bases between. Per the germline V gene, CDR1 is MNHNS and CDR2 is SASEGT.

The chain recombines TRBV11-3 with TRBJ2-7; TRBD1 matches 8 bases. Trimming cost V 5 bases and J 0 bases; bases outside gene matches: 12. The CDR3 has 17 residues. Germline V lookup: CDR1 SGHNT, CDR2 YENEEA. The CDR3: CASSPQRWDRSSYEQYF. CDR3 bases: TGTGCCAGCAGCCCCCAGAGGTGGGACAGGAGCTCCTACGAGCAGTACTTC.

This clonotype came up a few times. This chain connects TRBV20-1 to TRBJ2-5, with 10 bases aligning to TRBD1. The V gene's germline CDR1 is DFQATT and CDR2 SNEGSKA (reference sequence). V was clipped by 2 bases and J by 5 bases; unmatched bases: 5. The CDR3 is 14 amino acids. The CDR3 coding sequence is TGCAGTGCTAGAAAGGGACAGGGGATGGAGACCCAGTACTTC. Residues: CSARKGQGMETQYF.

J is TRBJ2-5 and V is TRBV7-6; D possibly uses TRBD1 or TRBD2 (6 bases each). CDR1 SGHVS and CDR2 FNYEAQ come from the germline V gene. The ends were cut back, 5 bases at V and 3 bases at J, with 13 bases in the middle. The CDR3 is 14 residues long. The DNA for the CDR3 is TGTGCCAGCAGCAAGGGGGACTTGAAAGAGACCCAGTACTTC. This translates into CASSKGDLKETQYF.